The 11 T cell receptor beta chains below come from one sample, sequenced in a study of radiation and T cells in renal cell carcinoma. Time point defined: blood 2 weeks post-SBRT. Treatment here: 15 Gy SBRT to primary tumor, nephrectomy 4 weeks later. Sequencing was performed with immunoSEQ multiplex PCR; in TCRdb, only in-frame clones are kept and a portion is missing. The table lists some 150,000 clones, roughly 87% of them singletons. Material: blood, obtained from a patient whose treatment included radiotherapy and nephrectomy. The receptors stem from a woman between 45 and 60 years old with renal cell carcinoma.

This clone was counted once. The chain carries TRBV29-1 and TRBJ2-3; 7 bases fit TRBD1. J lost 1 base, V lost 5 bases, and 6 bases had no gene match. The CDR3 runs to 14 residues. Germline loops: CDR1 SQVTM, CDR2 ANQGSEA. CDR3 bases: TGCAGCGTTACACAGGGGATGGGCACAGATACGCAGTATTTT. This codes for CSVTQGMGTDTQYF.

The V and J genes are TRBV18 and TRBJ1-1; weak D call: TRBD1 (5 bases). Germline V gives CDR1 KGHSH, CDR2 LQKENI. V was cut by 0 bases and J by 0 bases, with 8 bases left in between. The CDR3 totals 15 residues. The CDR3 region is CASSPPGTVNTEAFF. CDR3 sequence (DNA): TGTGCCAGCTCACCACCAGGGACCGTGAACACTGAAGCTTTCTTT.

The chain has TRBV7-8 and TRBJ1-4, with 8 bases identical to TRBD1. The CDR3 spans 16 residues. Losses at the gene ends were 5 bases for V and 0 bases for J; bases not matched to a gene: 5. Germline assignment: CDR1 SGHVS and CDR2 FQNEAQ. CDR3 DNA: TGTGCCAGCAGCGTCGGGACAGGCTCAACTAATGAAAAACTGTTTTTT. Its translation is CASSVGTGSTNEKLFF. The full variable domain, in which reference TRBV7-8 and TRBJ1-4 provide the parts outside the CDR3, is GAGVSQSPRYKVAKRGQDVALRCDPISGHVSLFWYQQALGQGPEFLTYFQNEAQLDKSGLPSDRFFAERPEGSVSTLKIQRTQQEDSAVYLCASSVGTGSTNEKLFFGSGTQLSVL.

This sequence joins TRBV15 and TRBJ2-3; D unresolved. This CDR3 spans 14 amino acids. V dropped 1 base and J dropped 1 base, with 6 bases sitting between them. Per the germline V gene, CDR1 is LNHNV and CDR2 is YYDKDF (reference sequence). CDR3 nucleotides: TGTGCCACCAGCAGAGTCACCGGCACAGATACGCAGTATTTT. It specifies CATSRVTGTDTQYF.

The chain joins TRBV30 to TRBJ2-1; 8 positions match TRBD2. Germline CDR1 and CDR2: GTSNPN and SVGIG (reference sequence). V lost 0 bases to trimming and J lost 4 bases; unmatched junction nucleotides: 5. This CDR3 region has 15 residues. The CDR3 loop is CAWSVMSSGYNEQFF. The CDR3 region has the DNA TGTGCCTGGAGTGTAATGTCTAGCGGGTACAATGAGCAGTTCTTC.

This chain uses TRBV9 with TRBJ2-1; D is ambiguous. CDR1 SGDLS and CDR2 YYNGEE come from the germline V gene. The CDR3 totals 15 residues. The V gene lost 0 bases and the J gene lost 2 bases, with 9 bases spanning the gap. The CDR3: CASSVAGQTYNEQFF. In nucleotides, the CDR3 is TGTGCCAGCAGCGTAGCTGGGCAGACCTACAATGAGCAGTTCTTC.

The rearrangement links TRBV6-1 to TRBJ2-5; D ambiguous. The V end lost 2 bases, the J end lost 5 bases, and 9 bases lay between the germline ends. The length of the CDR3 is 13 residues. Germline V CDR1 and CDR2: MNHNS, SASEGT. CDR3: CASSEISIETQYF. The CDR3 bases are TGTGCCAGCAGTGAAATATCGATCGAGACCCAGTACTTC.

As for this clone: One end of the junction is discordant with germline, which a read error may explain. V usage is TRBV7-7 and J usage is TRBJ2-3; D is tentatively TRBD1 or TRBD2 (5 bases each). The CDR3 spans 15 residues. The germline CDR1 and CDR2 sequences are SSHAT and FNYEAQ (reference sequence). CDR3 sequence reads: CASSRVGDGTDTQYF. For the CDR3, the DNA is TGTGCTAGCAGCAGGGTCGGGGATGGAACAGATACGCAGTATTTT. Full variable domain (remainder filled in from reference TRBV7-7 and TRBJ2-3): GAGVSQSPRYKVTKRGQDVTLRCDPISSHATLYWYQQALGQGPEFLTYFNYEAQPDKSGLPSDRFSAERPEGSISTLTIQRTEQRDSAMYRCASSRVGDGTDTQYFGPGTRLTVL.

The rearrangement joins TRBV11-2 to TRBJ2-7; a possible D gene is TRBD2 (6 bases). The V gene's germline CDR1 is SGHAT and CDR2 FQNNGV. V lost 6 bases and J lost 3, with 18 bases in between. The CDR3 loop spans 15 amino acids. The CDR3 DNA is TGTGCCAGCAGACCCATCCGGGACTCCCGCTACGAGCAGTACTTC. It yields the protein CASRPIRDSRYEQYF. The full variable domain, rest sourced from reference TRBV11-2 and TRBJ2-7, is EAGVAQSPRYKIIEKRQSVAFWCNPISGHATLYWYQQILGQGPKLLIQFQNNGVVDDSQLPKDRFSAERLKGVDSTLKIQPAKLEDSAVYLCASRPIRDSRYEQYFGPGTRLTVT.

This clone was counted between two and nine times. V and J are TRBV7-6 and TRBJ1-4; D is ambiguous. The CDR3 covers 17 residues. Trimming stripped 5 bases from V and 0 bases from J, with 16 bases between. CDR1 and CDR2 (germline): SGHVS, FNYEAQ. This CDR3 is CASSKDLDPATNEKLFF. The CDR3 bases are TGTGCCAGCAGCAAGGACCTAGATCCGGCAACTAATGAAAAACTGTTTTTT.

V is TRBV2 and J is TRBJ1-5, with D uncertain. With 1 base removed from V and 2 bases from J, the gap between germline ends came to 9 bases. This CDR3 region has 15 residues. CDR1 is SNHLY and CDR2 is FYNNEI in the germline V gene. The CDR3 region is CASSEESGGNQPQHF. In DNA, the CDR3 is TGTGCCAGCAGTGAAGAATCTGGGGGCAATCAGCCCCAGCATTTT.